This T cell receptor beta chain was documented in a study of blood T cell repertoires in COVID-19. Original analysis: Reference gene primer amplification in the assay estimated nucleated cell counts. This table comes from immunoSEQ multiplex PCR, and its TCRdb copy is limited to in-frame clones, with some not included. Clone size and V and J calls were adopted from that table, with D and trimming inferred from the DNA. The table has about 68,000 clones, around 90% seen once. This clonotype was obtained from a man aged 50-59 years with COVID-19, enrolled during active disease. The material sequenced was peripheral blood.

CDR3 DNA: TGTGCCAGCAGTTACAATAACAGGGGGCAACGCGTGAACACTGAAGCTTTCTTT. This encodes CASSYNNRGQRVNTEAFF. The chain carries TRBV2 and TRBJ1-1, with TRBD1 identical over 9 bases. Germline V CDR1 and CDR2: SNHLY, FYNNEI. J lost 0 bases, V lost 5 bases, and 13 bases had no gene match. The CDR3 has 18 amino acids.